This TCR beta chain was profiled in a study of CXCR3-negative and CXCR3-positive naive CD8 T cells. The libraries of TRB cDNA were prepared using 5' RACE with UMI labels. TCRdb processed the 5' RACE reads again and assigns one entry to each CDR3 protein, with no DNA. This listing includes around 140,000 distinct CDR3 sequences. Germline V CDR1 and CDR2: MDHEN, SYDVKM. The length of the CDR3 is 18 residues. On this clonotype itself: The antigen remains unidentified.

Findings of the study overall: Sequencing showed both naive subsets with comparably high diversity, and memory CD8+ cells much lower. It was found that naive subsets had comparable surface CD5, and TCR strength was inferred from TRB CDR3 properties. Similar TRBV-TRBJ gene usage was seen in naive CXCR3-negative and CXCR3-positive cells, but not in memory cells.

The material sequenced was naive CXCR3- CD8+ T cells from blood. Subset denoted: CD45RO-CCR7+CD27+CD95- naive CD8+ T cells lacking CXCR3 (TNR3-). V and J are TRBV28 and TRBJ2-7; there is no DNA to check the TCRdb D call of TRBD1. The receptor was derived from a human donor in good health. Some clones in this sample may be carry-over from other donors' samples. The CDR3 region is CASSLLFNGGTSFHEQYF.